This T cell receptor beta chain originates from a study of control samples from healthy donors and cancer patients. Method: immunoSEQ multiplex PCR; TCRdb's copy keeps in-frame clones and lacks some. This sample carries some 410,000 clones, 90% of them seen once, and the ten largest clones take just under 6.5%. CDR3 length equals 15 residues. Germline V gene data show CDR1 as KGHSH and CDR2 as LQKENI. V shed 2 bases, J shed 8 bases, and the junction held 8 bases outside the gene matches. The TCR sequence derives from a man in his forties or fifties with head and neck cancer. Sequencing was performed on PBMCs. The J gene is TRBJ2-1, the V gene TRBV18, with 8 bases identical to TRBD2. CDR3 DNA sequence: TGTGCCAGCTCACCAAGGAGCGGGAGAGGGCATGAGCAGTTCTTC. Translated: CASSPRSGRGHEQFF.